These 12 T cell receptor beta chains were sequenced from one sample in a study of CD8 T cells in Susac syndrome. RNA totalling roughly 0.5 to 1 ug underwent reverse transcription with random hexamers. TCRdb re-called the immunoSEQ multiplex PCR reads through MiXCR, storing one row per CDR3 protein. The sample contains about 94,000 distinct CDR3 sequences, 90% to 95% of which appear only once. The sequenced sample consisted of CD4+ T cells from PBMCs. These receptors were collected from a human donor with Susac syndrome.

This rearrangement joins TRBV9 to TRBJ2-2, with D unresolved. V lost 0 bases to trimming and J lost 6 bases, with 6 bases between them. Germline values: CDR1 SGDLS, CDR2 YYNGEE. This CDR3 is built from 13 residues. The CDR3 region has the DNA TGTGCCAGCAGCGTAGAGGGTTCCGGGGAGCTGTTTTTT. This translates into CASSVEGSGELFF.

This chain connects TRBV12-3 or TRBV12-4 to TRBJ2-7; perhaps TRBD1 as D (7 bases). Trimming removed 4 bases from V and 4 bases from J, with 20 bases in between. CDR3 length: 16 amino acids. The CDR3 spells CASSSPGTVGGYEQYF. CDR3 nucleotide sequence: TGTGCCAGCAGTTCTCCCGGGACAGTGGGGGGTTACGAGCAGTACTTC.

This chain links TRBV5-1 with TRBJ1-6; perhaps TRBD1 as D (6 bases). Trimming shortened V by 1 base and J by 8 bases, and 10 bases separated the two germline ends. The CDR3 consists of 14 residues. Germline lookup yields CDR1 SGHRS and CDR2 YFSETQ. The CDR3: CASSLLGADSPLHF. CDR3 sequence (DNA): TGCGCCAGCAGCTTGCTGGGGGCGGATTCACCCCTCCACTTT.

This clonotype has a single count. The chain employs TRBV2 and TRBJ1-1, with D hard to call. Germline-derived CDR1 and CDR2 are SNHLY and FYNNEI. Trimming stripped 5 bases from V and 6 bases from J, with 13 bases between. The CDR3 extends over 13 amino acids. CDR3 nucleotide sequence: TGTGCCAGCAGTCCGGGGAGAGGCTCTGAAGCTTTCTTT. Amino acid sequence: CASSPGRGSEAFF.

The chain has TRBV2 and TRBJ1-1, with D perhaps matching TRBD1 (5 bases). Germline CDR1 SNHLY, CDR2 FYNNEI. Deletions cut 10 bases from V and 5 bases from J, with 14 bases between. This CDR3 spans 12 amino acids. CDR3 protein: CATGRERTEAFF. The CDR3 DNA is TGTGCCACGGGCAGGGAGAGAACTGAAGCTTTCTTT.

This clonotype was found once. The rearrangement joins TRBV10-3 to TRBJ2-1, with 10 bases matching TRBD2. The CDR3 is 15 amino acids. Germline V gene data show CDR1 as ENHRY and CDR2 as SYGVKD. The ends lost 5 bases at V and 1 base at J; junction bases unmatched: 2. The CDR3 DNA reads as TGTGCCATCAGTTCTAGCGGGGGATCCTACAATGAGCAGTTCTTC. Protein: CAISSSGGSYNEQFF.

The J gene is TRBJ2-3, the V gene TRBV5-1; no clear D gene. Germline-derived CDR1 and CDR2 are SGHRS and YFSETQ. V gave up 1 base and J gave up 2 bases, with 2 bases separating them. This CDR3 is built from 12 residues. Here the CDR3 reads CASSLFTDTQYF. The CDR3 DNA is TGCGCCAGCAGCTTGTTCACAGATACGCAGTATTTT.

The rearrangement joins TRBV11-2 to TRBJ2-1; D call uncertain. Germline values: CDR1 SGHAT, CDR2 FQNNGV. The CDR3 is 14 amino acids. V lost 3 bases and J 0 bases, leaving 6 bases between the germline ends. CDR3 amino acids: CASSLYGSYNEQFF. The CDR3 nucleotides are TGTGCCAGCAGCTTGTATGGCTCCTACAATGAGCAGTTCTTC.

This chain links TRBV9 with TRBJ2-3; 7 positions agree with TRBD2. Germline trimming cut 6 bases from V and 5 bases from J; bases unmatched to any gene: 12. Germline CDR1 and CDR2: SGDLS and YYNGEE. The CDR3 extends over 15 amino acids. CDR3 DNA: TGTGCCAGCACCTCCGGCGGGGGTAGCGGAGATACGCAGTATTTT. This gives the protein CASTSGGGSGDTQYF.

The DNA of the CDR3 is TGTGCCAGCAGCTTCGAACAAAATTATGGCTACACCTTC. Translating it yields CASSFEQNYGYTF. This chain uses TRBV7-9 with TRBJ1-2; D is ambiguous. The CDR3 has 13 residues. Germline-derived CDR1 and CDR2 are SEHNR and FQNEAQ (reference sequence). V was cut by 3 bases and J by 5 bases, with 10 bases left in between.

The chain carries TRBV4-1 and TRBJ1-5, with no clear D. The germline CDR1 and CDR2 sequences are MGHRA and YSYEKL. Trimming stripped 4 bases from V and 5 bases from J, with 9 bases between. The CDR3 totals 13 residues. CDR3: CASSLDAYQPQHF. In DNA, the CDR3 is TGCGCCAGCAGCCTGGACGCCTATCAGCCCCAGCATTTT.

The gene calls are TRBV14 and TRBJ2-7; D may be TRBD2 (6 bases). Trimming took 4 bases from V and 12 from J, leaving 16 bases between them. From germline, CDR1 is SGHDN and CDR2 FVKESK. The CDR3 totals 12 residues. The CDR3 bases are TGTGCCAGCAGCCCCCAGCCGGGGGTGAGGTACTTC. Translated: CASSPQPGVRYF.